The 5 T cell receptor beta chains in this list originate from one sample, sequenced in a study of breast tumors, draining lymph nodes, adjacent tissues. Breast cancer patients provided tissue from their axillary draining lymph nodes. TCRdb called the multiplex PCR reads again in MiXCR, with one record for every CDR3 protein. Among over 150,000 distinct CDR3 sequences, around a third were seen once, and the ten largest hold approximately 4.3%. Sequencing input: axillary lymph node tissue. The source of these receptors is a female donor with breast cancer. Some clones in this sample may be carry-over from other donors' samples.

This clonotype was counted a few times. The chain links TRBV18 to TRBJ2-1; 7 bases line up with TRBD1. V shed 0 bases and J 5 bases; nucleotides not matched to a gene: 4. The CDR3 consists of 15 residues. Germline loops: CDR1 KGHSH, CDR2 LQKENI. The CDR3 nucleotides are TGTGCCAGCTCACCACCGGGGGACAGCCACAATGAGCAGTTCTTC. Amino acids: CASSPPGDSHNEQFF.

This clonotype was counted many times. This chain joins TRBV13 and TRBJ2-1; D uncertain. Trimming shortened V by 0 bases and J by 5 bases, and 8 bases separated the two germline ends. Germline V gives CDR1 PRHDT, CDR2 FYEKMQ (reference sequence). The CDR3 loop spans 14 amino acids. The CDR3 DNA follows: TGTGCCAGCAGCTTAGGCCCCACAAACAATGAGCAGTTCTTC. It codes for CASSLGPTNNEQFF.

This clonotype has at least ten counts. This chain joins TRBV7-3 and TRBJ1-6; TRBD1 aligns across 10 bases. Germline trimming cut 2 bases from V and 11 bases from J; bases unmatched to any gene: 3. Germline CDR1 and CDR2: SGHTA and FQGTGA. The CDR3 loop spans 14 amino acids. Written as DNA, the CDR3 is TGTGCCAGCAGCTTAGGGACAGGGGATGCACCCCTCCACTTT. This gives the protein CASSLGTGDAPLHF.

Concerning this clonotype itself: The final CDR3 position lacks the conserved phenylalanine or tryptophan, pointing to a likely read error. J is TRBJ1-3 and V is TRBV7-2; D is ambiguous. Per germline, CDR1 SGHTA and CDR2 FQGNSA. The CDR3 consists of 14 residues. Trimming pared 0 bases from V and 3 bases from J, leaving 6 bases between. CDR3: CASSLAQVGNTIYL. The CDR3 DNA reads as TGTGCCAGCAGCTTAGCCCAGGTTGGAAACACCATATATCTT.

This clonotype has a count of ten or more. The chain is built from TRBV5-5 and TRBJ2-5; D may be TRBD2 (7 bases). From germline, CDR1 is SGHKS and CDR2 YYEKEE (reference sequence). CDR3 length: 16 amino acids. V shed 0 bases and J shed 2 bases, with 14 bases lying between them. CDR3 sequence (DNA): TGTGCCAGCAGCTTGGGAGGAGGGGGGGGTCAAGAGACCCAGTACTTC. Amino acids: CASSLGGGGGQETQYF.